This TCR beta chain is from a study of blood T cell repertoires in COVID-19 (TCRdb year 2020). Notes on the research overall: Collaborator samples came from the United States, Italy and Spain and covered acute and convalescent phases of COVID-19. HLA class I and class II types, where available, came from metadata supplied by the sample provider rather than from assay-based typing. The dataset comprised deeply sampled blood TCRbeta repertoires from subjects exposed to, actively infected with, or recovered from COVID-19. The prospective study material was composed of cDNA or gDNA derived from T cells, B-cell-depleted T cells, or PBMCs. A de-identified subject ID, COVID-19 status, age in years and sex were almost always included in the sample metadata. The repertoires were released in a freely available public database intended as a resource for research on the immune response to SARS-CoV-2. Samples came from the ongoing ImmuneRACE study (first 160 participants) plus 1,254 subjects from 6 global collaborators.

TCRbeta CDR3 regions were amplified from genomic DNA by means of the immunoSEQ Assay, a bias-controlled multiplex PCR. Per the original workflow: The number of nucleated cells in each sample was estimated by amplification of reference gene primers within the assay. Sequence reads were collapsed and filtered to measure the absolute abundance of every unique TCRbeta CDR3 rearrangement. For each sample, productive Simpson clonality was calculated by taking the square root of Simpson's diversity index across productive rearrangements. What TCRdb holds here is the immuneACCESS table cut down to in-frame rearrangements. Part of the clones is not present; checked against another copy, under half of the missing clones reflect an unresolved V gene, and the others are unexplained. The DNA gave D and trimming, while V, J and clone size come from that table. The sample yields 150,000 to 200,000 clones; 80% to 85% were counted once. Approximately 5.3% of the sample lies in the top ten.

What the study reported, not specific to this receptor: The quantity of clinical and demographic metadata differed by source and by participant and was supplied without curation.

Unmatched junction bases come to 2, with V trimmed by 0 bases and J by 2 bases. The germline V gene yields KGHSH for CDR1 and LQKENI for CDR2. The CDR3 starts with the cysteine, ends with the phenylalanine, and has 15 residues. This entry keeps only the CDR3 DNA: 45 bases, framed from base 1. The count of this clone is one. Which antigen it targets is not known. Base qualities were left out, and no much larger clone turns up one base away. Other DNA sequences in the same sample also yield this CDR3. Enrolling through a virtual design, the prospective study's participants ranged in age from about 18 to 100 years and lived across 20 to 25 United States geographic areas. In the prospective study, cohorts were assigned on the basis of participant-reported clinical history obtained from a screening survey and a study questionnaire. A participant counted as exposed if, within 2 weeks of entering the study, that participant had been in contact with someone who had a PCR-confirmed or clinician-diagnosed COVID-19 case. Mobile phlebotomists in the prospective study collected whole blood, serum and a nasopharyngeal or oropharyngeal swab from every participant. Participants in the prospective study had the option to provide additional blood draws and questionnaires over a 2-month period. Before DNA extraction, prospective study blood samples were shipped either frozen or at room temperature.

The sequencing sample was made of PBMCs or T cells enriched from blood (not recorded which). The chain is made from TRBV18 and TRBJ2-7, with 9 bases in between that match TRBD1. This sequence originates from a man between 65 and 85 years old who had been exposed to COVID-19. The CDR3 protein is CASSPPGQGAYEQYF. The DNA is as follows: TGTGCCAGCTCACCACCGGGACAGGGAGCCTACGAGCAGTACTTC. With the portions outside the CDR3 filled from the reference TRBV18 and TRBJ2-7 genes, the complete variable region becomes NAGVMQNPRHLVRRRGQEARLRCSPMKGHSHVYWYRQLPEEGLKFMVYLQKENIIDESGMPKERFSAEFPKEGPSILRIQQVVRGDSAAYFCASSPPGQGAYEQYFGPGTRLTVT.